These 15 T cell receptor beta chains originate from one sample sequenced in a study of human T cells and chemical hapten exposure. TCRdb reprocessed the RACE reads via MiXCR and lists one record per CDR3 protein. The data show 300,000 to 450,000 distinct CDR3 sequences, with approximately 5.1% seen just once and under 3% held by the top ten. Time point here: patch test 1, 2 weeks after DPC sensitization. Stated treatment: therapeutic diphenylcyclopropenone sensitization with weekly scalp DPC. This specimen was whole blood, taken in connection with sensitization to the hapten diphenylcyclopropenone (DPC). Every receptor here comes from a woman aged 45-65 years with alopecia areata. Some clones in this sample may be carry-over from other donors' samples.

This clonotype was counted many times. The V gene is TRBV28, the J gene TRBJ2-1; either TRBD1 or TRBD2 may fit D (6 bases each). Per the germline V gene, CDR1 is MDHEN and CDR2 is SYDVKM. V lost 2 bases and J lost 9, with 8 bases in between. The CDR3 covers 12 residues. The DNA of the CDR3 is TGTGCCAGCAGTTTAGGGGGGCGTGAGCAGTTCTTC. Its translation: CASSLGGREQFF.

In this sample, this clonotype turned up many times. This sequence joins TRBV6-6 and TRBJ1-2, with 8 bases identical to TRBD1. The CDR3 spans 15 residues. The V gene end was trimmed by 5 bases and the J gene end by 1 base; junction bases not matched to a gene: 6. Germline loops: CDR1 MNHNY, CDR2 SVGAGI (reference sequence). CDR3 amino acids: CASSGQGAHNYGYTF. The CDR3 DNA is TGTGCCAGCAGTGGACAGGGCGCGCATAACTATGGCTACACCTTC.

Only one count was recorded for this clonotype. A much larger clone differs from this one at a single base, so this may be a read error. The rearrangement joins TRBV24-1 to TRBJ2-5, with a possible D match to TRBD1 (6 bases). V was clipped by 5 bases and J by 2 bases, with 17 bases between them. The length of the CDR3 is 16 residues. Germline V gene data show CDR1 as KGHDR and CDR2 as SFDVKD. CDR3 DNA: TGTGCCACCAGTGCAGCAGGGGTTATCGGGCAAGAGACCCAGTACTTC. This encodes CATSAAGVIGQETQYF.

This clonotype was recorded many times. This chain links TRBV20-1 with TRBJ2-1; weak D call: TRBD1 (5 bases). The germline V and J ends were trimmed by 3 bases and 10 bases, with 16 bases remaining between them. The CDR3 has 13 amino acids. Per the germline V gene, CDR1 is DFQATT and CDR2 is SNEGSKA (reference sequence). Here the CDR3 reads CSARADSSLEQFF. The CDR3 region has the DNA TGCAGTGCTAGGGCCGACAGTAGCCTAGAGCAGTTCTTC.

Ten or more counts support this clonotype. This chain joins TRBV28 and TRBJ1-2; D is perhaps TRBD1 (6 bases). Trimming pared 3 bases from V and 2 bases from J, leaving 7 bases between. Germline CDR1 is MDHEN and CDR2 is SYDVKM. This CDR3 is 13 amino acids long. CDR3 loop: CASSFGQNYGYTF. CDR3 DNA sequence: TGTGCCAGCAGTTTCGGACAGAACTATGGCTACACCTTC.

This clonotype was picked up many times. The CDR3 sequence is CSVYFGGRADTQYF. CDR3 coding DNA: TGCAGCGTATATTTCGGGGGAAGGGCAGATACGCAGTATTTT. The gene calls are TRBV29-1 and TRBJ2-3; possible D gene TRBD2, 6 bases. V was shortened by 6 bases and J by 4 bases, with 17 bases between the two germline ends. This CDR3 region has 14 residues. Germline loops: CDR1 SQVTM, CDR2 ANQGSEA.

Ten or more counts support this clonotype. The V call is TRBV29-1, the J call TRBJ1-4, with no clear D. This CDR3 is 12 amino acids long. The V end lost 4 bases, the J end lost 4 bases, and 7 bases lay between the germline ends. Germline CDR1 and CDR2: SQVTM and ANQGSEA. The DNA of the CDR3 is TGCAGCGTTGGTCGGAGTAATGAAAAACTGTTTTTT. Translating it yields CSVGRSNEKLFF.

This clonotype has at least ten counts. The V and J genes are TRBV7-8 and TRBJ2-4; possible D gene TRBD2, 5 bases. Germline CDR1 and CDR2: SGHVS and FQNEAQ. This CDR3 comprises 16 residues. V was cut by 5 bases and J by 8 bases, with 22 bases left in between. The CDR3 protein is CASSPQRTGKGHIQYF. CDR3 nucleotide sequence: TGTGCCAGCAGCCCTCAACGGACCGGGAAGGGTCACATTCAGTACTTC.

Many counts were recorded for this clonotype. J is TRBJ2-2 and V is TRBV12-3 or TRBV12-4; D possibly corresponds to TRBD1 (5 bases). The CDR3 runs 14 residues. The V end was cut by 4 bases, the J end by 6 bases, with 12 bases between. CDR3 in DNA: TGTGCCAGCAGTTCCAGGGCTGGCGCCGGGGAGCTGTTTTTT. Its translation is CASSSRAGAGELFF.

This clonotype was detected many times. The chain uses TRBV13 and TRBJ1-1, with D hard to call. The CDR3 spans 12 residues. Germline V gives CDR1 PRHDT, CDR2 FYEKMQ (reference sequence). The ends were cut back, 2 bases at V and 8 bases at J, with 9 bases in the middle. The CDR3 coding sequence is TGTGCCAGCAGCTTACTGGGAGCGGAAGCTTTCTTT. Translation gives CASSLLGAEAFF.

This clonotype has a handful of counts. The chain uses TRBV7-9 and TRBJ1-5; the match to TRBD1 covers 7 bases. The CDR3 extends over 14 amino acids. Germline CDR1 SEHNR, CDR2 FQNEAQ (reference sequence). The J segment lost 9 bases and the V segment lost 1 base, leaving 6 bases of the junction unmatched. CDR3 nucleotide sequence: TGTGCCAGCAGCTTAGGGGACAGCGGATGGCCCCAGCATTTT. Its protein is CASSLGDSGWPQHF.

Ten or more counts support this clonotype. The gene calls are TRBV4-3 and TRBJ1-1, with a weak D call TRBD1 (5 bases). Deletions cut 3 bases from V and 4 bases from J, with 12 bases between. Germline assignment: CDR1 LGHNA and CDR2 YSLEER. This CDR3 has 14 amino acids. The CDR3 spells CASSQQGEGTEAFF. The CDR3 nucleotides read TGCGCCAGCAGCCAGCAGGGCGAGGGCACTGAAGCTTTCTTT.

V usage is TRBV5-1 and J usage is TRBJ2-7; 7 bases are shared with TRBD1. Trimming took 0 bases from V and 7 from J; bases not matched to a gene: 7. Germline CDR1 is SGHRS and CDR2 is YFSETQ. The CDR3 contains 14 residues. CDR3 sequence: CASSLADRAGEQYF. CDR3 nucleotide sequence: TGCGCCAGCAGCTTGGCCGACAGGGCAGGAGAGCAGTACTTC.

Ten or more counts support this clonotype. V is TRBV20-1 and J is TRBJ2-3; 7 positions agree with TRBD1. V lost 0 bases to trimming and J lost 4 bases; unmatched junction nucleotides: 4. The CDR3 has 14 amino acids. Germline V gives CDR1 DFQATT, CDR2 SNEGSKA (reference sequence). In DNA form, the CDR3 reads TGCAGTGCTAGAGATCCACAGGGGTCAGATACGCAGTATTTT. This sequence encodes CSARDPQGSDTQYF.

There are a few counts of this clonotype. The chain couples TRBV5-1 to TRBJ1-1; D may be TRBD1 (5 bases). The CDR3 is 15 amino acids. V gave up 3 bases and J gave up 10 bases, with 22 bases separating them. Per germline, CDR1 SGHRS and CDR2 YFSETQ. This CDR3 is CASSSADSGPMLAFF. The DNA for the CDR3 is TGCGCCAGCAGCTCAGCCGACAGCGGACCTATGCTAGCTTTCTTT.